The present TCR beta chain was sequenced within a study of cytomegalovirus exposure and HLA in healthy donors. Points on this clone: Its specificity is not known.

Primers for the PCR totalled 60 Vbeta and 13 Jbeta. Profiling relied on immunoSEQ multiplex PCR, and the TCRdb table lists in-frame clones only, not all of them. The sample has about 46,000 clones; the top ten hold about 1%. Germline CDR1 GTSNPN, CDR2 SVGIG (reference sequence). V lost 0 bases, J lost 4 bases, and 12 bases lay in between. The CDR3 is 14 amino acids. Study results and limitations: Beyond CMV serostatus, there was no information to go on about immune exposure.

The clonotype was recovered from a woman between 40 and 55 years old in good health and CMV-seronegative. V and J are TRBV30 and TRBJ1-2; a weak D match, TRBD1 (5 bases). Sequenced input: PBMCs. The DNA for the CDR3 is TGTGCCTGGAGTGTACAGCGGGGGGGCTATGGCTACACCTTC. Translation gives CAWSVQRGGYGYTF.